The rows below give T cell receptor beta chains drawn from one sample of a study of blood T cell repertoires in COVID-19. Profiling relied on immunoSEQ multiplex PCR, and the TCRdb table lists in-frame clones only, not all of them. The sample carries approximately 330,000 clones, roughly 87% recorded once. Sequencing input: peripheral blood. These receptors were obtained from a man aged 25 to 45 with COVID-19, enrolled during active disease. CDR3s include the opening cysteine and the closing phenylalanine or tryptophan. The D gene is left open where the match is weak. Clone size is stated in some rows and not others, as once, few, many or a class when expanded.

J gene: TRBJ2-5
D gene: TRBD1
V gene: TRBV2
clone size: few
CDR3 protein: CASSTGGSETQYF
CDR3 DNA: TGTGCCAGCAGTACAGGGGGCTCTGAGACCCAGTACTTC

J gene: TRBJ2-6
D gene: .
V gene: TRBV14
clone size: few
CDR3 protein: CASSPIGAGANVLTF
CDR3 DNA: TGTGCCAGCAGCCCGATCGGGGCTGGGGCCAACGTCCTGACTTTC

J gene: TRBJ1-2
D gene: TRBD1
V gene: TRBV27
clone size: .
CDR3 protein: CASSSPGGNYGYTF
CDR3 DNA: TGTGCCAGCAGTTCCCCAGGGGGAAACTATGGCTACACCTTC

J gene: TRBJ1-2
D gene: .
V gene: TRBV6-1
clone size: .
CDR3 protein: CASSEPHTTSDGYTF
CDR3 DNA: TGTGCCAGCAGTGAACCACACACTACCTCTGATGGCTACACCTTC

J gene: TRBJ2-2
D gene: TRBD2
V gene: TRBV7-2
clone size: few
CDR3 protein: CASSLSLGSGGNTGELFF
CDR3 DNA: TGTGCCAGCAGCTTATCTCTTGGAAGCGGGGGAAACACCGGGGAGCTGTTTTTT

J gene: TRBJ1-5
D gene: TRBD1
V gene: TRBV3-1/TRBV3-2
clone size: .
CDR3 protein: CASSQDWTGEGQPQHF
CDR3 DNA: TGTGCCAGCAGCCAAGATTGGACAGGGGAAGGCCAGCCCCAGCATTTT

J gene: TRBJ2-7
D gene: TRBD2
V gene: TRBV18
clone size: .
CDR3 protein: CASSPPKTSGGPYEQYF
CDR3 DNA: TGTGCCAGCTCACCACCGAAAACTAGCGGGGGGCCCTACGAGCAGTACTTC

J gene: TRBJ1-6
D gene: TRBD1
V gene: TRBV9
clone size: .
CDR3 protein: CASSVRDRVTYNSPLHF
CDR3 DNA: TGTGCCAGCAGCGTCCGTGACAGGGTAACGTATAATTCACCCCTCCACTTT

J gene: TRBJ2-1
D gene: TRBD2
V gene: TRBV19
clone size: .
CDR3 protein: CAIRAGGSYNEQFF
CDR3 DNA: TGTGCCATCAGAGCGGGAGGGTCCTACAATGAGCAGTTCTTC

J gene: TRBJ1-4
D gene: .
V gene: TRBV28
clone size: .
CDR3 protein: CASSIRLGDEKLFF
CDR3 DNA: TGTGCCAGCAGTATCCGTCTAGGGGATGAAAAACTGTTTTTT

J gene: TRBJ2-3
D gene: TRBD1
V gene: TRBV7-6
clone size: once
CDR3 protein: CASSPFDRATDTQYF
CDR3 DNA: TGTGCCAGCAGCCCCTTCGACAGGGCCACAGATACGCAGTATTTT

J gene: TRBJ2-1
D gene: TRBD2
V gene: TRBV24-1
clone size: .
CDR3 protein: CATSDLRLREGGNEQFF
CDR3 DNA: TGTGCCACCAGTGATTTGAGGTTACGGGAGGGAGGCAATGAGCAGTTCTTC

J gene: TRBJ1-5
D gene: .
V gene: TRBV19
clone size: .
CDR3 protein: CASSINRNSGNQPQHF
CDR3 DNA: TGTGCCAGTAGTATTAACAGGAATAGTGGTAATCAGCCCCAGCATTTT

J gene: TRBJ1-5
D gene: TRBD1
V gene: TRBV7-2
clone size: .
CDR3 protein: CASSKVGTGGGQPQHF
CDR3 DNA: TGTGCCAGCAGCAAAGTCGGGACAGGGGGCGGCCAGCCCCAGCATTTT

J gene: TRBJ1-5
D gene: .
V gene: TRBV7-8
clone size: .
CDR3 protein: CASSSNRFGNQPQHF
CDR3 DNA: TGTGCCAGCAGCTCGAACCGGTTCGGCAATCAGCCCCAGCATTTT

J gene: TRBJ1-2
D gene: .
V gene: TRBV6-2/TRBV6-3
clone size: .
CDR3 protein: CASSTDRPYGYTF
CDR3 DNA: TGTGCCAGCAGCACAGACAGGCCCTATGGCTACACCTTC

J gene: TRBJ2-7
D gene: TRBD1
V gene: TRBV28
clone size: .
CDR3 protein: CASISQGAGEQYF
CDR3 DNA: TGTGCCAGCATATCCCAGGGGGCGGGCGAGCAGTACTTC

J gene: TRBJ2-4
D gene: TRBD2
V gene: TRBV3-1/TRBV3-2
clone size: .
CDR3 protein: CASSLGGENIQYF
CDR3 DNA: TGTGCCAGCAGCCTTGGGGGGGAAAACATTCAGTACTTC

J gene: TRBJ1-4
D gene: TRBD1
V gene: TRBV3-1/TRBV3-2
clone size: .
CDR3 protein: CASSLRTGATTNEKLFF
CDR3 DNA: TGTGCCAGCAGCCTTCGGACAGGGGCGACAACTAATGAAAAACTGTTTTTT

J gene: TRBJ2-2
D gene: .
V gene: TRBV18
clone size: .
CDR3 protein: CASSPIQGHGELFF
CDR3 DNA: TGTGCCAGCTCACCCATACAGGGTCACGGGGAGCTGTTTTTT

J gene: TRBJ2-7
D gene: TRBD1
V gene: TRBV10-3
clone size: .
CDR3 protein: CAINRGTSYEQYF
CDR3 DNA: TGTGCCATCAACAGGGGGACCTCCTACGAGCAGTACTTC

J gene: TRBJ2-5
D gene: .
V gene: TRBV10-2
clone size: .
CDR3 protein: CASSEMAQETQYF
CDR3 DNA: TGCGCCAGCAGTGAAATGGCCCAAGAGACCCAGTACTTC

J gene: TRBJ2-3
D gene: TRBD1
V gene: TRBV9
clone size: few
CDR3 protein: CASSAGQGAQDTQYF
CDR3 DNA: TGTGCCAGCAGCGCGGGACAGGGGGCGCAGGATACGCAGTATTTT

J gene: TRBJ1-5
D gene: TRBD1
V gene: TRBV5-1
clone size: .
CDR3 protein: CASSSGQGVNQPQHF
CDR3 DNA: TGCGCCAGCAGCTCCGGACAGGGTGTCAATCAGCCCCAGCATTTT

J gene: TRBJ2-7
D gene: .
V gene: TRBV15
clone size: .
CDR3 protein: CATSRDRGYEQYF
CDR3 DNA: TGTGCCACCAGCAGAGATCGCGGGTACGAGCAGTACTTC

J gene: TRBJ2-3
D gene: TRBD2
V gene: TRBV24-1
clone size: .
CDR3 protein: CATSEWTSGRVDTQYF
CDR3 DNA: TGTGCCACCAGTGAGTGGACTAGCGGGAGGGTGGATACGCAGTATTTT

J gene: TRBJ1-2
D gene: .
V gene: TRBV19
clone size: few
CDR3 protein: CATADSVVNYGYTF
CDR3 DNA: TGTGCCACCGCGGACAGCGTTGTTAACTATGGCTACACCTTC

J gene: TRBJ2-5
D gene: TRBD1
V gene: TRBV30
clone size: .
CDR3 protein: CAWSGRSQGETQYF
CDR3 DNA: TGTGCCTGGAGTGGAAGGTCACAGGGGGAGACCCAGTACTTC

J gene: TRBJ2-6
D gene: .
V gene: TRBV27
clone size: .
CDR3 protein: CASVAVSGANVLTF
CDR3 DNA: TGTGCCAGCGTAGCCGTCTCTGGGGCCAACGTCCTGACTTTC

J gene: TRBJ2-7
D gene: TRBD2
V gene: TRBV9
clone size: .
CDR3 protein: CASSMTSRHEQYF
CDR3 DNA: TGTGCCAGCAGCATGACTAGCCGCCACGAGCAGTACTTC

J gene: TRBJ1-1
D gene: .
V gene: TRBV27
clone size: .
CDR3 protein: CASSLSGRGTEAFF
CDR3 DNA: TGTGCCAGCAGTTTATCAGGGAGGGGCACTGAAGCTTTCTTT

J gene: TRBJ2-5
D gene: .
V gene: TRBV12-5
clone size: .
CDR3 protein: CASGPQNQETQYF
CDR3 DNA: TGTGCTAGTGGTCCCCAGAACCAAGAGACCCAGTACTTC

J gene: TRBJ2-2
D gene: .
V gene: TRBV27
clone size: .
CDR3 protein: CASSYRTANTGELFF
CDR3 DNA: TGTGCCAGCAGTTATAGGACAGCGAACACCGGGGAGCTGTTTTTT

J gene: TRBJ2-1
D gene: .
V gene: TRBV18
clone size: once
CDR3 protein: CASSPPAVVSTYNEQFF
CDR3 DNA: TGTGCCAGCTCACCACCGGCCGTCGTTTCAACCTACAATGAGCAGTTCTTC

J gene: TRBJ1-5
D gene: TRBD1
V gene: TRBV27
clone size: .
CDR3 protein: CASSLTGGGQPQHF
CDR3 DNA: TGTGCCAGCAGTTTGACAGGGGGCGGACAGCCCCAGCATTTT

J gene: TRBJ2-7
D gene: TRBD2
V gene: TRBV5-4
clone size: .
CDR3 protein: CASSFGGGPLFEQYF
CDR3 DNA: TGTGCCAGCAGCTTCGGGGGGGGGCCTCTTTTCGAGCAGTACTTC

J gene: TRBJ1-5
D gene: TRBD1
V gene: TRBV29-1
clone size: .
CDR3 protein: CSVVWTGADQPQHF
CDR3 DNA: TGCAGCGTTGTTTGGACAGGGGCCGATCAGCCCCAGCATTTT

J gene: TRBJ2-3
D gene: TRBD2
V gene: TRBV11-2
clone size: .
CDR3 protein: CASRGGVTGGDADTQYF
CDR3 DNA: TGTGCCAGCAGGGGAGGTGTAACGGGAGGGGACGCAGATACGCAGTATTTT

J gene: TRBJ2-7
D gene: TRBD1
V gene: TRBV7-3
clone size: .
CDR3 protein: CASSLYGTATHEQYF
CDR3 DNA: TGTGCCAGCAGCTTATACGGGACAGCTACTCACGAGCAGTACTTC

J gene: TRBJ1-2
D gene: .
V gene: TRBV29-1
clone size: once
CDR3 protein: CSVEQGGYTF
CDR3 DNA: TGCAGCGTTGAACAGGGTGGCTACACCTTC